The TCR beta chain under discussion was sequenced for a study of T cells in Graves' hyperthyroidism and ophthalmopathy. Whole-study findings and limits: Ophthalmopathy onset followed model prediction by a median about six months.

Points on this clonotype: The antigen remains undetermined.

Amplified regions were TCR beta CDR3 sequences from RNA transcripts. In the first-round RT-PCR of the TCR CDR3, the HTBI primer set was used. TCRdb fed the multiplex PCR reads into MiXCR, producing one record per CDR3 protein. The table records about 360,000 distinct CDR3 sequences, approximately 13% of them present only once. Germline-derived CDR1 and CDR2 are SNHLY and FYNNEI. There are 15 residues in the CDR3. Trimming removed 4 bases from V and 4 bases from J, with 14 bases in between. This chain connects TRBV2 to TRBJ1-5; perhaps TRBD1 as D (6 bases). Source material: blood. This TCR came from a man aged 25 to 45 with Graves' hyperthyroidism that later progressed to Graves' ophthalmopathy. In nucleotides, the CDR3 is TGTGCCAGCAGTGCAGCTTACAGGGAAAATCAGCCCCAGCATTTT. This encodes CASSAAYRENQPQHF.